A single sample is the source of the 12 T cell receptor beta chains below, sequenced in a study of T-cell reconstitution after alpha-beta-depleted transplantation in children. Unique molecular identifiers were used in preparing the TCRbeta library. Via MiXCR, TCRdb re-called the PCR reads, giving one row per CDR3 protein. The sample has about 240,000 distinct CDR3 sequences; more than 10% are singletons. Material: PBMCs from the stem cell graft donor, obtained from the stem cell graft. The receptors here all came from a human donor who donated a stem cell graft to a child with acute lymphoblastic leukemia.

This clonotype was picked up many times. The J gene is TRBJ2-1, the V gene TRBV20-1; D remains ambiguous. In germline, CDR1 is DFQATT, CDR2 SNEGSKA (reference sequence). The CDR3 has 13 residues. Trimming took 4 bases from V and 1 from J, leaving 8 bases between them. This CDR3 is CSAMDLSYNEQFF. CDR3 bases: TGCAGTGCTATGGACCTTTCCTACAATGAGCAGTTCTTC.

This clonotype was detected ten times or more. The chain links TRBV6-2 or TRBV6-3 to TRBJ1-2; D is ambiguous. In germline, CDR1 is MNHEY, CDR2 SVGEGT. The CDR3 runs 11 residues. V lost 2 bases to trimming and J lost 7 bases, with 5 bases between them. The CDR3 spells CASSYGRGYTF. DNA of the CDR3: TGTGCCAGCAGTTACGGCCGTGGCTACACCTTC.

The chain joins TRBV4-3 to TRBJ2-7; TRBD1 or TRBD2 may be the D gene (5 bases each). Germline CDR1 reads LGHNA; CDR2 reads YSLEER. The ends were cut back, 0 bases at V and 6 bases at J, with 12 bases in the middle. The CDR3 sequence is 14 residues long. CDR3 residues: CASSQERGIGEQYF. In DNA form, the CDR3 reads TGCGCCAGCAGCCAAGAGAGGGGTATAGGCGAGCAGTACTTC.

This clonotype showed up just a few times. The chain links TRBV4-2 to TRBJ2-7; D gene ambiguous. The CDR3 extends over 13 amino acids. The germline V and J ends were trimmed by 0 bases and 4 bases, with 7 bases remaining between them. CDR1 is LGHNA, CDR2 YNFKEQ, per germline. The CDR3 reads CASSQDSQYEQYF. For the CDR3, the DNA is TGTGCCAGCAGCCAAGACTCCCAATACGAGCAGTACTTC.

This clonotype was recorded a few times. The J gene is TRBJ2-3, the V gene TRBV20-1, with a weak D call TRBD1 (6 bases). CDR3 size: 15 residues. Germline V gene data show CDR1 as DFQATT and CDR2 as SNEGSKA (reference sequence). Trimming left V 3 bases short and J 3 bases short, with 16 bases between. The CDR3 here is CSARGQGSRTDTQYF. DNA for the CDR3: TGCAGTGCTAGGGGTCAGGGGAGTAGAACAGATACGCAGTATTTT.

Concerning this clonotype itself: Being one base from a much bigger clone, this may be a read error. V and J are TRBV20-1 and TRBJ1-1, with 11 bases identical to TRBD1. The germline gives CDR1 DFQATT, CDR2 SNEGSKA (reference sequence). The CDR3 covers 14 residues. The V segment lost 8 bases and the J segment 5 bases; nucleotides outside the gene matches: 10. In DNA form, the CDR3 reads TGCAGTCCTCTTTCGGGACAGGGGGAAACTGAAGCTTTCTTT. Translating gives CSPLSGQGETEAFF.

This clonotype was observed many times. The chain couples TRBV29-1 to TRBJ2-2, with TRBD2 matching 8 bases. The V segment lost 5 bases and the J segment 6 bases; nucleotides outside the gene matches: 11. CDR1 and CDR2 (germline): SQVTM, ANQGSEA. The CDR3 consists of 15 residues. The CDR3 bases are TGCAGCGTTACAGATAGCGGGATCTACCCCGGGGAGCTGTTTTTT. This encodes CSVTDSGIYPGELFF.

This clonotype was counted ten times or more. V is TRBV6-5 and J is TRBJ2-7; 8 bases line up with TRBD2. The CDR3 loop spans 16 amino acids. V trimming: 5 bases; J trimming: 7 bases; junction bases outside the gene matches: 16. Looked up from germline, CDR1 is MNHEY and CDR2 is SVGAGI. CDR3 nucleotides: TGTGCCAGCAGTCCACGAACCTGGACTAGCTACGGGGAGCAGTACTTC. This gives the protein CASSPRTWTSYGEQYF.

At least ten counts were recorded for this clonotype. This chain connects TRBV7-6 to TRBJ2-3, with 7 bases fitting TRBD1. There are 15 residues in the CDR3. Germline CDR1 is SGHVS and CDR2 is FNYEAQ. V gave up 5 bases and J gave up 4 bases; unmatched junction bases: 9. The DNA for the CDR3 is TGTGCCAGCAGCCCGGATAGGGGGCGGCCAGATACGCAGTATTTT. Translated: CASSPDRGRPDTQYF.

Comments on this clonotype: A read error may explain this, as a much larger clone is one base away. This chain uses TRBV15 with TRBJ2-7; D ambiguous. Per germline, CDR1 LNHNV and CDR2 YYDKDF (reference sequence). This CDR3 spans 13 amino acids. V lost 9 bases and J lost 3, with 15 bases in between. The CDR3 here is CATGSGRNYEQYF. DNA for the CDR3: TGTGCCACGGGCTCGGGCAGGAACTACGAGCAGTACTTC.

This clonotype was counted at least ten times. J is TRBJ2-7 and V is TRBV20-1; tentatively, D is TRBD1 (6 bases). This CDR3 has 13 amino acids. V lost 3 bases and J lost 2, with 11 bases in between. CDR1 DFQATT and CDR2 SNEGSKA come from the germline V gene (reference sequence). The CDR3 bases are TGCAGTGCTAGGGGACACCTGGCCTACGAGCAGTACTTC. It translates to CSARGHLAYEQYF.

This clonotype was picked up many times. This sequence joins TRBV28 and TRBJ2-1; D might be TRBD1 (6 bases). Germline-derived CDR1 and CDR2 are MDHEN and SYDVKM. The CDR3 totals 12 residues. Between the trimmed V and J ends, which lost 6 bases and 13 bases, there was a span of 16 bases. In DNA form, the CDR3 reads TGTGCCAGCAGCTCCGGGACACGGCTCCAGTTCTTC. It encodes CASSSGTRLQFF.